The clone carrying this T cell receptor beta chain was counted many times. Its antigen is unknown. This entry comes from a study of regulatory T cells in long-lasting Graves disease. Study-wide results and caveats: Clonotypes that were public and shared totalled a few thousand in persistent patients versus 966 in new patients. Among samples with persistent disease, TRBV28, TRBJ1-2 and TRBJ2-5 were favored.

As to time point: newly diagnosed GD, antithyroid drugs for less than 3 months. Scientists built the TCR library using RNA that was extracted from PBMCs. CDR1 is DFQATT and CDR2 is SNEGSKA in the germline V gene (reference sequence). The CDR3 extends over 13 amino acids. V was shortened by 0 bases and J by 5 bases, with 10 bases between the two germline ends. Building the TCR beta libraries relied on iRepertoire HTBI primers, and CDR3 regions underwent Arm-PCR. MiXCR, run by TCRdb on the multiplex PCR reads, gives a single entry per CDR3 protein. The sample comprises 250,000 or so distinct CDR3 sequences, 15% to 20% of which are singletons, and less than 15% rests with the top ten. This sample was also put to use in a study of T cells in Graves' hyperthyroidism and ophthalmopathy. This second report adds: Absent ophthalmopathy progression within 18 months defined stable Graves' hyperthyroidism. Patients between 18 and 65 years old had hyperthyroidism, newly diagnosed and lasting under 2 months.

The sequence came from a woman in her thirties with Graves disease. The rearrangement links TRBV20-1 to TRBJ1-2; tentatively, D is TRBD1 (5 bases). This sample comprised peripheral blood mononuclear cells (PBMCs), obtained at new diagnosis, from a patient treated with antithyroid drugs. The CDR3 bases are TGCAGTGCTAGAGATGGGACGAGGTATGGCTACACCTTC. Its protein is CSARDGTRYGYTF.